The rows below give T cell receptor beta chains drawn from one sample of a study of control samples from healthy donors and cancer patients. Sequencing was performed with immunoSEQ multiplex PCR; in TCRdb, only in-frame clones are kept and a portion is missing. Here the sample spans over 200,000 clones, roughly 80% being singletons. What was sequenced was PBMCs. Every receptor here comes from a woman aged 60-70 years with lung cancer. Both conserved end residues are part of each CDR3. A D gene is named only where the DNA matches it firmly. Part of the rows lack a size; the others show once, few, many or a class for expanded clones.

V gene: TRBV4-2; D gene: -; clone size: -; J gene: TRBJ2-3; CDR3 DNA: TGTGCCAGCAGCCAAGATTCAAGCACAGATACGCAGTATTTT; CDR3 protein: CASSQDSSTDTQYF
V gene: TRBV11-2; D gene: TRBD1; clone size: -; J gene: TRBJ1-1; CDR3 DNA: TGTGCCAGCAGCTTGAGGTTGGAATTAGGACAGGACACTGAAGCTTTCTTT; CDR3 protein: CASSLRLELGQDTEAFF
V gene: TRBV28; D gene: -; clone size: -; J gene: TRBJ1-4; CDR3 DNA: TGTGCCAGCAGGCCGTCGGGACGGTCGAATGAAAAACTGTTTTTT; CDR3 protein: CASRPSGRSNEKLFF
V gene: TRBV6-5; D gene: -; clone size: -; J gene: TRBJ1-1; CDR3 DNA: TGTGCCAGCATCGAAGGGGGGCTGAACACTGAAGCTTTCTTT; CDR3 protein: CASIEGGLNTEAFF
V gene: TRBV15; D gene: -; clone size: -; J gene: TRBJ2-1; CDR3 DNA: TGTGCCACCAGCAGTAGAGGGAATGAGCAGTTCTTC; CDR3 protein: CATSSRGNEQFF
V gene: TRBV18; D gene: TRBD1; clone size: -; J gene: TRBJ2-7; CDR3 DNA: TGTGCCAGCTCACCAGCTGTCCCGGGACAGGGGAGGGAGCAGTACTTC; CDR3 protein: CASSPAVPGQGREQYF
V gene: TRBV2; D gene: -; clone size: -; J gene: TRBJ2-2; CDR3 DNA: TGTGCCAGCAGTGGGACAGCCATAGCGAACACCGGGGAGCTGTTTTTT; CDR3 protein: CASSGTAIANTGELFF
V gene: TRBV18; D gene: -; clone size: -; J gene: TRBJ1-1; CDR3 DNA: TGTGCCGGAAGGGGAGAACCGGTCACTGAAGCTTTCTTT; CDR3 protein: CAGRGEPVTEAFF
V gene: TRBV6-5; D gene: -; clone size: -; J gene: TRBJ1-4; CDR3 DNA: TGTGCCAGCAGGGATTTACAGAGTGAAAAACTGTTTTTT; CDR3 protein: CASRDLQSEKLFF
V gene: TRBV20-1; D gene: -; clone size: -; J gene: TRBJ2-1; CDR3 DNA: TGCAGTGCTTGGAACTACAATGAGCAGTTCTTC; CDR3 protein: CSAWNYNEQFF
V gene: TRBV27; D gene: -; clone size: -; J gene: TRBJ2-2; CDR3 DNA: TGTGCCAGCAGTCCCGGGGTGGGGAACACCGGGGAGCTGTTTTTT; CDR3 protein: CASSPGVGNTGELFF
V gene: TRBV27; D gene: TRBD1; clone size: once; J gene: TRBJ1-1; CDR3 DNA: TGTGCCAGCAGTCCCACAGGGGGGGGGAGCTACACTGAAGCTTTCTTT; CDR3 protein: CASSPTGGGSYTEAFF
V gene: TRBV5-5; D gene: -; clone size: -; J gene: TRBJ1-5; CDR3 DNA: TGTGCCAGCAGCTTGTGGGGACGGCTCGGCAATCAGCCCCAGCATTTT; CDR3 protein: CASSLWGRLGNQPQHF
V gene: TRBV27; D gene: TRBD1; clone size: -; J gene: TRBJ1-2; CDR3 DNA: TGTGCCAGCAGTCCGCGACAGGGGCGCTATGGCTACACCTTC; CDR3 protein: CASSPRQGRYGYTF
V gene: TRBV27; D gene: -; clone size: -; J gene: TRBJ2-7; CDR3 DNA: TGTGCCAGCACTCGCGGACAGCGGCAAGGTGGCGAGCAGTACTTC; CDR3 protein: CASTRGQRQGGEQYF
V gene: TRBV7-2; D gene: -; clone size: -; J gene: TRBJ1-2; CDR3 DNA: TGTGCCAGCAGAAGGTTAGAATATGGCTACACCTTC; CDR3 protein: CASRRLEYGYTF